The next 17 T cell receptor beta chains were all read from a single sample in a study of blood T cell repertoires in COVID-19. TCRdb's copy holds only in-frame clones and misses some; the assay was immunoSEQ multiplex PCR. The data show tens of thousands of clones, approximately 90% seen once. Material: peripheral blood. The receptors were gathered from a human donor in a cohort sampled during active COVID-19.

This chain uses TRBV7-2 with TRBJ2-1; D remains ambiguous. Trimming pared 2 bases from V and 6 bases from J, leaving 11 bases between. The CDR3 has 14 amino acids. Germline V gives CDR1 SGHTA, CDR2 FQGNSA. CDR3 region: CASSLLSNRNEQFF. The DNA of the CDR3 is TGTGCCAGCAGCTTACTTAGTAATCGCAATGAGCAGTTCTTC. Full variable domain (outside the CDR3, taken from reference TRBV7-2 and TRBJ2-1): GAGVSQSPSNKVTEKGKDVELRCDPISGHTALYWYRQSLGQGLEFLIYFQGNSAPDKSGLPSDRFSAERTGGSVSTLTIQRTQQEDSAVYLCASSLLSNRNEQFFGPGTRLTVL.

The chain has TRBV27 and TRBJ1-6; 7 bases align to TRBD1. CDR3 size: 17 residues. The V segment lost 5 bases and the J segment 7 bases; nucleotides outside the gene matches: 14. Germline CDR1 reads MNHEY; CDR2 reads SMNVEV (reference sequence). The CDR3 loop is CASSRSGGRGTNSPLHF. The CDR3 region has the DNA TGTGCCAGCAGTCGGTCAGGGGGTCGGGGAACGAATTCACCCCTCCACTTT.

V and J are TRBV27 and TRBJ2-3, with a possible D match to TRBD2 (6 bases). The V gene's germline CDR1 is MNHEY and CDR2 SMNVEV (reference sequence). V was shortened by 6 bases and J by 2 bases, with 12 bases between the two germline ends. The CDR3 sequence is 14 residues long. The CDR3 DNA reads TGTGCCAGCAGGCTGGGGGGATTCACAGATACGCAGTATTTT. It codes for CASRLGGFTDTQYF.

A single count supports this clone. The rearrangement links TRBV19 to TRBJ2-5; 8 bases map to TRBD1. Losses at the gene ends were 6 bases for V and 9 bases for J; bases not matched to a gene: 9. This CDR3 contains 13 residues. Germline lookup yields CDR1 LNHDA and CDR2 SQIVND (reference sequence). The CDR3: CASSLPTGGPQYF. The CDR3 DNA sequence: TGTGCCAGTAGCCTCCCCACAGGGGGACCCCAGTACTTC.

The chain carries TRBV5-8 and TRBJ2-7, with D unclear. Trimming removed 0 bases from V and 5 bases from J, with 12 bases in between. Germline V gives CDR1 SGHTS, CDR2 YDEGEE. The CDR3 sequence is 14 residues long. This chain's CDR3 is CASSLGPHQDEQYF. The CDR3 coding sequence is TGTGCCAGCAGCTTGGGACCCCACCAGGACGAGCAGTACTTC.

The rearrangement uses TRBV24-1 and TRBJ2-5; D call uncertain. The CDR3 has 15 amino acids. Germline V gene data show CDR1 as KGHDR and CDR2 as SFDVKD. Trimming shortened V by 0 bases and J by 0 bases, and 7 bases separated the two germline ends. CDR3 sequence (DNA): TGTGCCACCAGTGATTTGGGCCAGGACCAAGAGACCCAGTACTTC. It yields the protein CATSDLGQDQETQYF.

The rearrangement uses TRBV29-1 and TRBJ2-7, with 14 bases matching TRBD2. Germline trimming cut 6 bases from V and 4 bases from J; bases unmatched to any gene: 8. This CDR3 is built from 15 residues. The V gene's germline CDR1 is SQVTM and CDR2 ANQGSEA. CDR3 bases: TGCAGCGTCGCCGCCGGGACTAGCGGGAGTTACGAGCAGTACTTC. Translating gives CSVAAGTSGSYEQYF.

The chain employs TRBV11-2 and TRBJ1-4; TRBD1 might be the D (6 bases). Germline V lookup: CDR1 SGHAT, CDR2 FQNNGV. This CDR3 contains 15 residues. V dropped 1 base and J dropped 3 bases, with 9 bases sitting between them. The DNA of the CDR3 is TGTGCCAGCAGCTTAGCCGGACAGCCTAATGAAAAACTGTTTTTT. Its protein product is CASSLAGQPNEKLFF.

The chain carries TRBV14 and TRBJ1-4, with 10 bases that match TRBD1. Trimming cost V 1 base and J 6 bases; bases outside gene matches: 2. The CDR3 is made up of 15 amino acids. Germline-derived CDR1 and CDR2 are SGHDN and FVKESK. The CDR3 bases are TGTGCCAGCAGCCAAGGACAGGGGGCCCATGAAAAACTGTTTTTT. Protein: CASSQGQGAHEKLFF.

The V call is TRBV19, the J call TRBJ1-2; 9 nucleotides agree with TRBD1. The CDR3 has 15 amino acids. V shed 3 bases, J shed 2 bases, and the junction held 4 bases outside the gene matches. In germline, CDR1 is LNHDA, CDR2 SQIVND (reference sequence). CDR3 sequence: CASSIAGTGNYGYTF. The CDR3 DNA is TGTGCCAGTAGTATTGCAGGGACAGGGAACTATGGCTACACCTTC.

This chain connects TRBV29-1 to TRBJ2-1; 9 nucleotides line up with TRBD2. CDR1 and CDR2 from the germline V gene are SQVTM and ANQGSEA. V dropped 6 bases and J dropped 3; count of bases not matched to a gene: 12. The CDR3 is made up of 16 amino acids. Here the CDR3 DNA reads TGCAGCGTGGCGACTAGCGGCGGAGTGGACTACAATGAGCAGTTCTTC. Translating it yields CSVATSGGVDYNEQFF.

This clone came up once. The gene calls are TRBV24-1 and TRBJ1-2; TRBD1 matches 8 bases. CDR1 is KGHDR, CDR2 SFDVKD, per germline. V dropped 4 bases and J dropped 5; count of bases not matched to a gene: 8. The CDR3 is 15 residues long. CDR3 nucleotide sequence: TGTGCCACCAGTGACCCGGGACAGGACCAATATGGCTACACCTTC. Protein: CATSDPGQDQYGYTF.

J is TRBJ1-2 and V is TRBV10-3; 7 bases are a match to TRBD1. With 6 bases clipped from V and 4 bases from J, the junction kept 5 bases outside the gene matches. Germline loops: CDR1 ENHRY, CDR2 SYGVKD. The CDR3 totals 13 residues. Here the CDR3 reads CAISPRDSYGYTF. The CDR3 DNA sequence: TGTGCCATCAGCCCCCGGGACAGCTATGGCTACACCTTC.

Concerning this clone: At one boundary the junction diverges from the germline segment, which might be a read error. This chain connects TRBV18 to TRBJ1-1, with a possible D match to TRBD1 (5 bases). The germline gives CDR1 KGHSH, CDR2 LQKENI. This CDR3 is 13 amino acids long. CDR3 loop: CASSPTPTADAFF. The CDR3 bases are TGTGCCAGCTCACCGACTCCGACAGCTGACGCTTTCTTT.

This clone appeared a single time. This chain joins TRBV7-9 and TRBJ2-7; 7 bases are shared with TRBD2. Germline trimming cut 5 bases from V and 2 bases from J; bases unmatched to any gene: 6. The CDR3 is 14 amino acids. Germline CDR1 reads SEHNR; CDR2 reads FQNEAQ (reference sequence). The CDR3 coding sequence is TGTGCCAGCAGCCCCGGGAGCGGGACCTACGAGCAGTACTTC. It yields the protein CASSPGSGTYEQYF.

The rearrangement links TRBV29-1 to TRBJ2-1, with 11 bases that match TRBD2. From germline, CDR1 is SQVTM and CDR2 ANQGSEA. The junction had 2 bases not matched to a gene; V was cut back by 4 bases and J by 0 bases. This CDR3 region has 15 residues. This CDR3 reads CSVASGRNSYNEQFF. As DNA, the CDR3 is TGCAGCGTTGCTAGCGGGAGGAACTCCTACAATGAGCAGTTCTTC.

By sample share, this clone is medium-sized (0.01 to 0.1%). CDR3 amino acids: CASSQDRDSYEQYF. The CDR3 region has the DNA TGTGCCAGCAGCCAAGATCGGGACTCCTACGAGCAGTACTTC. This chain joins TRBV4-2 and TRBJ2-7; D perhaps matches TRBD2 (5 bases). The CDR3 runs to 14 residues. V lost 0 bases to trimming and J lost 0 bases, with 6 bases between them. Germline lookup yields CDR1 LGHNA and CDR2 YNFKEQ.